This TCR beta chain was found in a study of blood T cell repertoires in COVID-19. Study-wide context: T cells, B-cell-depleted T cells, or PBMCs provided the cDNA or gDNA that served as material.

The CDR3 has 13 residues. With 2 bases removed from V and 4 bases from J, the gap between germline ends came to 6 bases. As processed by the authors: Nucleated cell counts were estimated from reference gene primer amplification. The repertoire was sequenced with immunoSEQ multiplex PCR; TCRdb's copy has only in-frame clones and lacks some. V and J calls and clone size come straight from that table; D and trimming were deduced from the DNA. The top ten clones hold roughly 3% of a sample with tens of thousands of clones, around 90% of them seen once. The receptor comes from a man between 50 and 59 years old with active COVID-19. This rearrangement joins TRBV12-3 or TRBV12-4 to TRBJ1-5; no firm D call. The sequencing sample was made of peripheral blood. CDR3 loop: CASSLRGNQPQHF. The CDR3 region has the DNA TGTGCCAGCAGTTTACGGGGAAATCAGCCCCAGCATTTT.